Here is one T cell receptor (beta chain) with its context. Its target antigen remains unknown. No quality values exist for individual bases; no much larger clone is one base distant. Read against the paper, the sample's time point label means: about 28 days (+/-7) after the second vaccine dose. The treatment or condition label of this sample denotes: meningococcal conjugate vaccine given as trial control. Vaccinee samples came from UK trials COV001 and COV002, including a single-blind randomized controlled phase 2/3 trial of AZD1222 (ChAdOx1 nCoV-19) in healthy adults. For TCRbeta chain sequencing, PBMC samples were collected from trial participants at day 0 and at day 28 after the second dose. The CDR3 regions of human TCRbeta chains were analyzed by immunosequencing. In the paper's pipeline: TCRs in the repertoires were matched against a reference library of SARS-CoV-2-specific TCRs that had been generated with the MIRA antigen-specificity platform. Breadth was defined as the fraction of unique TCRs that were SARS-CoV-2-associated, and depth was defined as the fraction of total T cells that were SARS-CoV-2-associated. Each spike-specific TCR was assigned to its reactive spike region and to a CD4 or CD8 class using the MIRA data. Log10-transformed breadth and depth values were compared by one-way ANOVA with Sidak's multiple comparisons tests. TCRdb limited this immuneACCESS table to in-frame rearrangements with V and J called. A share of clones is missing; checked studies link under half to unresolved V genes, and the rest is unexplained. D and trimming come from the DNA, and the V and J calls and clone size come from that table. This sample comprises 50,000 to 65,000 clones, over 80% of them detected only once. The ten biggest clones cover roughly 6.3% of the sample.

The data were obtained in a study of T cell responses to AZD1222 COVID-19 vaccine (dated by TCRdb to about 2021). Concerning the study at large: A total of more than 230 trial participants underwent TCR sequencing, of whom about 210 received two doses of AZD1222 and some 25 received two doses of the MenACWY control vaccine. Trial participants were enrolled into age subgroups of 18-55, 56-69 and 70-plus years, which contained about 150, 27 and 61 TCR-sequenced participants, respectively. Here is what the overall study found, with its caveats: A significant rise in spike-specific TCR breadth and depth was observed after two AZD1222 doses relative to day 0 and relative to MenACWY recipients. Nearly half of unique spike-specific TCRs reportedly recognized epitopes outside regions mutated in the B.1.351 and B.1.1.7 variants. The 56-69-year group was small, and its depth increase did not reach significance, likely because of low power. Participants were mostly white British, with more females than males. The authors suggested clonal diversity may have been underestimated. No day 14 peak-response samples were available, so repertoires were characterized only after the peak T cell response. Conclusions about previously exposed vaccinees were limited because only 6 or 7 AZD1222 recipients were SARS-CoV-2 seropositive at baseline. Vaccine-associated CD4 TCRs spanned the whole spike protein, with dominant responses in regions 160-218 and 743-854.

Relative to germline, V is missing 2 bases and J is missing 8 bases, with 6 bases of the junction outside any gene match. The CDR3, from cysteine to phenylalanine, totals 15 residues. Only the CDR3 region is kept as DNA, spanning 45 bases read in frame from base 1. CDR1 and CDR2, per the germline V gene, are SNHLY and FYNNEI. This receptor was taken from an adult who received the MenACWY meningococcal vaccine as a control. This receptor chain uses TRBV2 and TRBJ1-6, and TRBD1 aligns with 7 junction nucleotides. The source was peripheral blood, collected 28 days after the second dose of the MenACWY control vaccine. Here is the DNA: TGTGCCAGCAGTGAACTCCGACAGGGTTATTCACCCCTCCACTTT. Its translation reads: CASSELRQGYSPLHF.